This T cell receptor (beta chain) was recorded in a study of blood T cell repertoires in COVID-19. Study information: Acute-phase and convalescent COVID-19 samples originated in the United States, Italy and Spain. In each case, the material was cDNA or gDNA derived from T cells, B-cell-depleted T cells, or PBMCs.

This clone was counted a few times. The CDR3 is 14 residues long. The V gene's germline CDR1 is MNHEY and CDR2 SVGAGI. The V end lost 6 bases, the J end lost 4 bases, and 15 bases lay between the germline ends. TCRdb's copy holds only in-frame clones and misses some; the assay was immunoSEQ multiplex PCR. The table records about 160,000 clones, around 90% of them present only once. Sequenced input: peripheral blood. The rearrangement links TRBV6-5 to TRBJ1-2; weak D call: TRBD1 (6 bases). This clonotype was obtained from a woman aged 55-75 years who had recovered from COVID-19. The CDR3 DNA is TGTGCCAGCAGACGACTATCGACAGGCTATGGCTACACCTTC. It encodes CASRRLSTGYGYTF.